What follows is one T cell receptor (beta chain) and its context. The antigen is unknown. These data originate in a study of T cell repertoires in cytomegalovirus infection. Overall study context: Both a matching HLA type and CMV infection were indicated by public TCR beta signatures. Points from the study as a whole: The ex vivo response was dominated by HLA-C-restricted CMV-specific TCR beta clonotypes. Accumulated public TCR beta family frequency recognized individuals carrying CMV together with the relevant HLA.

Germline V gives CDR1 LGHNT, CDR2 FRNRAP. This CDR3 contains 17 residues. V lost 3 bases to trimming and J lost 10 bases; unmatched junction nucleotides: 16. In TCRdb, the reads were re-called with MiXCR into one record per CDR3 protein. This sample yields fewer than 950,000 distinct CDR3 sequences, of which 32% are seen a single time; under 15% belongs to the top ten. Here the sequenced sample was cultured CD8+ T cells from PBMCs, taken from culture after CMV antigen stimulation. The sequence derives from a human donor in good health (CMV status not recorded). Some clones in this sample may be carry-over from other donors' samples. This chain uses TRBV12-5 with TRBJ1-4, with TRBD1 identical over 8 bases. The CDR3 sequence is CASGFSGETGDTGKLFF. CDR3 nucleotides: TGTGCTAGTGGTTTTTCCGGAGAGACAGGGGATACTGGAAAACTGTTTTTT. The entire variable domain, with the rest obtained from reference TRBV12-5 and TRBJ1-4, is as follows: DARVTQTPRHKVTEMGQEVTMRCQPILGHNTVFWYRQTMMQGLELLAYFRNRAPLDDSGMPKDRFSAEMPDATLATLKIQPSEPRDSAVYFCASGFSGETGDTGKLFFGSGTQLSVL.